This T cell receptor beta chain emerged from a study of beta chain features in type 1 diabetes. Study in general: The patients were much like the healthy donors in age, gender and cell yields. Regarding the study as a whole: Moderate yet significant TCRB CDR3 shortening was seen in Type 1 diabetes patients in all four CD4+ subsets.

A note on this clone: Its antigen is undetermined.

This CDR3 has 14 amino acids. V lost 4 bases, J lost 3 bases, and 13 bases lay in between. The V gene's germline CDR1 is SGHTA and CDR2 FQGNSA. One heparinised draw, averaging around 120 mL, was taken per donor. The sequenced template was cDNA made from the entire isolated RNA. Clones were read by immunoSEQ multiplex PCR, and TCRdb kept only the in-frame ones, dropping some. There are 500,000 to 650,000 clones in the sample; over 10% occur only once, and over 0.1% lies in the top ten. The sequence came from a man aged 25 to 45 with type 1 diabetes. V usage is TRBV7-2 and J usage is TRBJ2-7; D is possibly TRBD1 or TRBD2 (5 bases each). The specimen was naive CD4+ T cells from blood. The CDR3 nucleotides are TGTGCCAGCAGCTCCGGGACGGTGGTCTACGAGCAGTACTTC. As protein: CASSSGTVVYEQYF. The complete variable domain, with remaining parts taken from reference TRBV7-2 and TRBJ2-7, reads GAGVSQSPSNKVTEKGKDVELRCDPISGHTALYWYRQSLGQGLEFLIYFQGNSAPDKSGLPSDRFSAERTGGSVSTLTIQRTQQEDSAVYLCASSSGTVVYEQYFGPGTRLTVT.